This TCR beta chain was sequenced during a study of OX40 agonist ivuxolimab in advanced cancers. The wider study: Across the patients, intravenous ivuxolimab was delivered every 2 weeks at 0.01 to 10 mg/kg. Enrollees could have had prior anti-PD-1, anti-PD-L1 or anti-CTLA-4 therapy, which more than 30% had received.

The CDR3 is 11 amino acids. V was cut by 2 bases and J by 7 bases, with 5 bases left in between. Germline assignment: CDR1 MNHEY and CDR2 SVGAGI. Some clones are missing from TCRdb's copy, which holds only in-frame ones; the method was immunoSEQ multiplex PCR. The sample holds about 77,000 clones, roughly 80% seen once. Study observations and caveats: With doses of 0.1-3.0 mg/kg, partial responders showed among the lowest clonal expansion.

On this clone: Its antigen is unknown.

The V gene is TRBV6-5, the J gene TRBJ2-5, with D hard to call. The input for sequencing was CD4+ or CD8+ T cells sorted from blood, taken in a trial of the OX40 agonist ivuxolimab. This receptor was identified in an adult with an advanced solid tumor such as melanoma, head and neck, liver or kidney cancer. CDR3 coding DNA: TGTGCCAGCAGTTACCCGCCGACCCAGTACTTC. This encodes CASSYPPTQYF.